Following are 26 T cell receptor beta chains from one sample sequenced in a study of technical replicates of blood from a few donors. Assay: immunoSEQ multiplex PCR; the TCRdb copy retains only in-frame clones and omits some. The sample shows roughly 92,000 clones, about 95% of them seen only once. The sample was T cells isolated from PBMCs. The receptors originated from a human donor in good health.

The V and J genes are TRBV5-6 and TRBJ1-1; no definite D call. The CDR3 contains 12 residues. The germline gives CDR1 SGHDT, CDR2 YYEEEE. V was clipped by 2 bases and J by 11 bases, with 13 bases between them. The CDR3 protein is CASSFDETGAFF. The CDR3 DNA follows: TGTGCCAGCAGCTTCGACGAAACGGGGGCTTTCTTT. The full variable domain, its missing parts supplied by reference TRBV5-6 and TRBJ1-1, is DAGVTQSPTHLIKTRGQQVTLRCSPKSGHDTVSWYQQALGQGPQFIFQYYEEEERQRGNFPDRFSGHQFPNYSSELNVNALLLGDSALYLCASSFDETGAFFGQGTRLTVV.

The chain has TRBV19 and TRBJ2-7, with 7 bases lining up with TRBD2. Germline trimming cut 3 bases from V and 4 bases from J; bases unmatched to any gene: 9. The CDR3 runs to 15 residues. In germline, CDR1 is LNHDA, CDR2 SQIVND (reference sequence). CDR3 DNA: TGTGCCAGTAGTATCCGCTGGGCGGGAGAGTACGAGCAGTACTTC. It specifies CASSIRWAGEYEQYF.

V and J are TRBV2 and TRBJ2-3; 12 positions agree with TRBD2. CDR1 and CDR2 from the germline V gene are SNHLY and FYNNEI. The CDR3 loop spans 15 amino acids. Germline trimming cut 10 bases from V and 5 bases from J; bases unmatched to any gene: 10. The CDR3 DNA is TGTGCCATTCTGAAACTAGCGGGAGGCCAAGATACGCAGTATTTT. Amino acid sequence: CAILKLAGGQDTQYF.

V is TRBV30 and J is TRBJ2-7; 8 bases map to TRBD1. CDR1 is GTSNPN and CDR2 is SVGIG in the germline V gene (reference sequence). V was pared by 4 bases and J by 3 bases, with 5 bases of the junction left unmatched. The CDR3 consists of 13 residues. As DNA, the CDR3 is TGTGCCTGGACCAGACAGGGGTACTACGAGCAGTACTTC. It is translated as CAWTRQGYYEQYF.

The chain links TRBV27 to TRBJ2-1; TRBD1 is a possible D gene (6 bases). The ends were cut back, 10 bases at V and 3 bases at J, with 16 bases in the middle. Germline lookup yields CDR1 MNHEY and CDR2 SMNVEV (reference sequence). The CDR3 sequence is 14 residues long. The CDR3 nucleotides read TGTGCCACGATAGGGGGTGGGGGCTACAATGAGCAGTTCTTC. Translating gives CATIGGGGYNEQFF.

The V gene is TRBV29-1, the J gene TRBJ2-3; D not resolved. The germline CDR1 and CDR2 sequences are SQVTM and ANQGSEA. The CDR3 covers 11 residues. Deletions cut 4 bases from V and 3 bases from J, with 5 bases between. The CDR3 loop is CSVALTDTQYF. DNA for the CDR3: TGCAGCGTTGCGCTAACAGATACGCAGTATTTT.

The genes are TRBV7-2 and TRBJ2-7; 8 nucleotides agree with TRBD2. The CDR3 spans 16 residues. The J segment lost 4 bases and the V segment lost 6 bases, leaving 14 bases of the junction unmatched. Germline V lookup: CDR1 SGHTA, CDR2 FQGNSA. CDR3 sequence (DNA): TGTGCCAGCAGTCTTGATCCGGGACTAGGGGGTTACGAGCAGTACTTC. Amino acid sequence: CASSLDPGLGGYEQYF.

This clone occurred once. CDR3 region: CASQSAYEQYF. For the CDR3, the DNA is TGTGCCAGCCAGTCCGCCTACGAGCAGTACTTC. The rearrangement links TRBV28 to TRBJ2-7, with no clear D. The CDR3 consists of 11 residues. Germline values: CDR1 MDHEN, CDR2 SYDVKM. The V gene lost 8 bases and the J gene lost 2 bases, with 7 bases spanning the gap. Drawing the rest from reference TRBV28 and TRBJ2-7, the complete variable domain is DVKVTQSSRYLVKRTGEKVFLECVQDMDHENMFWYRQDPGLGLRLIYFSYDVKMKEKGDIPEGYSVSREKKERFSLILESASTNQTSMYLCASQSAYEQYFGPGTRLTVT.

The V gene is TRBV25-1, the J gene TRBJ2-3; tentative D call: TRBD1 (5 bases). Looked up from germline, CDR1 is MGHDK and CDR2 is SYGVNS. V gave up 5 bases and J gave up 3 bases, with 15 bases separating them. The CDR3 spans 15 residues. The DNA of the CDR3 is TGTGCCAGCAGTCCCCGGACAAGAGAGACAGATACGCAGTATTTT. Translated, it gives CASSPRTRETDTQYF.

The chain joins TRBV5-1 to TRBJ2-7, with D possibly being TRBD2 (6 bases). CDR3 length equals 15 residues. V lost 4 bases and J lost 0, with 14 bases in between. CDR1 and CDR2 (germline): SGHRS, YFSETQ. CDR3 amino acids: CASSRGEDSSYEQYF. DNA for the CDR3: TGCGCCAGCAGCCGCGGGGAGGATTCCTCCTACGAGCAGTACTTC.

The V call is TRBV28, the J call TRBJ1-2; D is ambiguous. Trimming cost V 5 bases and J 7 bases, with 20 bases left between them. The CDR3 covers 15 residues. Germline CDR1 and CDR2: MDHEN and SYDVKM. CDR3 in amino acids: CASSLAEDSYGGYTF. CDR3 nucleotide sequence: TGTGCCAGCAGTCTGGCAGAGGATTCTTATGGTGGCTACACCTTC.

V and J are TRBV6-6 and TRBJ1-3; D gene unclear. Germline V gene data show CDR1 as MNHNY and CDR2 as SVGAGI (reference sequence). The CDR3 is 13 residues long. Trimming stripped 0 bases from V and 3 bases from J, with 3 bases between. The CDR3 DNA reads TGTGCCAGCAGTTACTCACTTGGAAACACCATATATTTT. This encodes CASSYSLGNTIYF.

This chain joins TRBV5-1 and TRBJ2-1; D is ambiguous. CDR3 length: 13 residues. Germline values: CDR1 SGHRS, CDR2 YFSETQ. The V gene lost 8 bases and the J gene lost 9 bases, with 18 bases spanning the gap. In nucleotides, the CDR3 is TGCGCCAGGCAGCCAGGTAAATTGGGTGAGCAGTTCTTC. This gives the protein CARQPGKLGEQFF.

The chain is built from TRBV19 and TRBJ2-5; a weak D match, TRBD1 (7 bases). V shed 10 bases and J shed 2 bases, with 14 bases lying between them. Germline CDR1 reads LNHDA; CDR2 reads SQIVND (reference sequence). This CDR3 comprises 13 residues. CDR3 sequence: CATQGGSQETQYF. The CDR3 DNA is TGTGCCACCCAGGGGGGCTCTCAAGAGACCCAGTACTTC.

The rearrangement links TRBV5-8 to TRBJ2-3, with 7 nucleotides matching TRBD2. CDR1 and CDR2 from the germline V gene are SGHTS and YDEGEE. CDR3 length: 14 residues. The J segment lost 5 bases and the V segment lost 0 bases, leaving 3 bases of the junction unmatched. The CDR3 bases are TGTGCCAGCAGCTTGGCACTAGCGATAGATACGCAGTATTTT. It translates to CASSLALAIDTQYF. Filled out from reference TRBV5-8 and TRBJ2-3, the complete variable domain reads EAGVTQSPTHLIKTRGQQATLRCSPISGHTSVYWYQQALGLGLQFLLWYDEGEERNRGNFPPRFSGRQFPNYSSELNVNALELEDSALYLCASSLALAIDTQYFGPGTRLTVL.

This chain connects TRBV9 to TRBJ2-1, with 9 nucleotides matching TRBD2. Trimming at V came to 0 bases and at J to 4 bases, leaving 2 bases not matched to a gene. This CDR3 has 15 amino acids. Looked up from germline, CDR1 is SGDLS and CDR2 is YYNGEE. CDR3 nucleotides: TGTGCCAGCAGCGTAGCTAGCGGGGTTTACAATGAGCAGTTCTTC. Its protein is CASSVASGVYNEQFF.

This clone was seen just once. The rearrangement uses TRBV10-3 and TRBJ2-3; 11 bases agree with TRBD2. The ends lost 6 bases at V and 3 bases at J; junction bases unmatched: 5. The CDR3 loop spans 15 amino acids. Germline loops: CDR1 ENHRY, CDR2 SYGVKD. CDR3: CAISLLAGETDTQYF. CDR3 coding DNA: TGTGCCATCAGCTTACTAGCGGGAGAAACAGATACGCAGTATTTT.

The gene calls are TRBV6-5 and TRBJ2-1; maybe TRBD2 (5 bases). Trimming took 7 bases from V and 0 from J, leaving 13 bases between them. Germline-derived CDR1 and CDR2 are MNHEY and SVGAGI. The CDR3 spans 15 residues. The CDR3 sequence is CASKEAESSYNEQFF. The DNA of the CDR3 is TGTGCCAGCAAAGAAGCGGAGAGCTCCTACAATGAGCAGTTCTTC.

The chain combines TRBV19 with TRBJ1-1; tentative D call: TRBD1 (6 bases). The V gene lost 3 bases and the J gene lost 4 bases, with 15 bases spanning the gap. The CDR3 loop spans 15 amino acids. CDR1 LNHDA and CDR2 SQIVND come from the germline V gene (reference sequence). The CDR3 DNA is TGTGCCAGTAGTATGCGGTCCAGGGGTTCCACTGAAGCTTTCTTT. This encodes CASSMRSRGSTEAFF.

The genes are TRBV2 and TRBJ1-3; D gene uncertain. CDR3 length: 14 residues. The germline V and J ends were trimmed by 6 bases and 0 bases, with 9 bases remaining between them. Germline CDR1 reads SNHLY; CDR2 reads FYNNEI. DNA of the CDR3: TGTGCCAGCAGAGATACAGTCTCTGGAAACACCATATATTTT. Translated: CASRDTVSGNTIYF.

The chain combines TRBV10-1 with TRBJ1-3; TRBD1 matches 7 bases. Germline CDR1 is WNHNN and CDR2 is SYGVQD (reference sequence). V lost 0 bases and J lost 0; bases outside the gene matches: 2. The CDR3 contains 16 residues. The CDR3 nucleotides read TGCGCCAGCAGTGAGTCGGGGACAGTCTCTGGAAACACCATATATTTT. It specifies CASSESGTVSGNTIYF.

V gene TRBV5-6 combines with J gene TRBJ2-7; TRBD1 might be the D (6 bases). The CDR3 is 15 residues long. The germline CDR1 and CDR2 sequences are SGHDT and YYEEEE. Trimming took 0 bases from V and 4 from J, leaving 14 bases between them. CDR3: CASSLGAGAAYEQYF. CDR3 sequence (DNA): TGTGCCAGCAGCTTGGGGGCAGGGGCGGCGTACGAGCAGTACTTC.

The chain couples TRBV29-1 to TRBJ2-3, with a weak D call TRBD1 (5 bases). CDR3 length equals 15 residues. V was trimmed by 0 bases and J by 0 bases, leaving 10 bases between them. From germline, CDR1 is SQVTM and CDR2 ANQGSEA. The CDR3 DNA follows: TGCAGCGTTGAAGACAGGGTTTCTAGCACAGATACGCAGTATTTT. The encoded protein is CSVEDRVSSTDTQYF.

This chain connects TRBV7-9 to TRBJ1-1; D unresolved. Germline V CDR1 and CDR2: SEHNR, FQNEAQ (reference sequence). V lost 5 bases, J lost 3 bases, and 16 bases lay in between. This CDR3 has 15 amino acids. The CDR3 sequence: CASSDRTTWDTEAFF. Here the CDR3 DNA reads TGTGCCAGCAGCGACCGGACTACTTGGGACACTGAAGCTTTCTTT.

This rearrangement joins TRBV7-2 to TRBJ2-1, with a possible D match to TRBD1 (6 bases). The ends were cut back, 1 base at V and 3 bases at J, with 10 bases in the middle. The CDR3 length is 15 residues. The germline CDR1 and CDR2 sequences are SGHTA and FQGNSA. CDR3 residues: CASSLGLDSYNEQFF. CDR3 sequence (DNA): TGTGCCAGCAGCTTAGGGTTGGACAGCTACAATGAGCAGTTCTTC.

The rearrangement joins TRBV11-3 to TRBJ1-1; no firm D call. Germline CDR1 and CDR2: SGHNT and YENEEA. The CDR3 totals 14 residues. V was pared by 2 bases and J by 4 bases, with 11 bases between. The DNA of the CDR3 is TGTGCCAGCAGCTTAAGTAGCGGGTCCACTGAAGCTTTCTTT. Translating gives CASSLSSGSTEAFF.